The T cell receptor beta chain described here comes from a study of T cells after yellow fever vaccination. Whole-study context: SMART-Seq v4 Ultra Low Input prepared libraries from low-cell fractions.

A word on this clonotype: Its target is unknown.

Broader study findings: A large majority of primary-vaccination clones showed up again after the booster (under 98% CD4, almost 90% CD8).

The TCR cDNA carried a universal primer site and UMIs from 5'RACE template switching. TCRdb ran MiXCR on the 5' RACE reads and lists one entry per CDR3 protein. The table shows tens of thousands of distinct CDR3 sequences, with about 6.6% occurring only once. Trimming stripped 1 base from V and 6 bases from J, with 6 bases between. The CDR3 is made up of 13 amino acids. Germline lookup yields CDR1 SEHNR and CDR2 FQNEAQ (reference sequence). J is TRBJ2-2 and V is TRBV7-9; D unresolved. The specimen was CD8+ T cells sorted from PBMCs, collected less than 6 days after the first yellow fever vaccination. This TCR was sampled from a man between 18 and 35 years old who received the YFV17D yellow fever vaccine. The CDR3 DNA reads TGTGCCAGCAGCTTAGTGGTGGCCGGGGAGCTGTTTTTT. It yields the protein CASSLVVAGELFF.